This T cell receptor (beta chain) was documented in a study of long-term antiretroviral therapy in people with HIV. Version v3.0 of the immunoSEQ assay ran at survey level. The table came from immunoSEQ multiplex PCR; TCRdb's copy has only in-frame clones and leaves some out. This sample has some 15,000 clones; roughly 88% occur once, and the top ten carry around 7.2%. The junction had 1 base not matched to a gene; V was cut back by 1 base and J by 3 bases. Germline V gene lookup returns CDR1 SEHNR and CDR2 FQNEAQ (reference sequence). CDR3 size: 16 residues. The receptor comes from a man aged 25-40 years with HIV. V gene TRBV7-9 combines with J gene TRBJ2-2; 11 bases match TRBD1. The sequencing here drew on unsorted PBMCs, taken 0.4 years after starting antiretroviral therapy. The CDR3 sequence: CASSLGTGGDTGELFF. CDR3 DNA sequence: TGTGCCAGCAGCTTAGGGACAGGGGGCGACACCGGGGAGCTGTTTTTT.